This record looks at one TCR beta chain sequence and its context. The junction differs from germline at one of its ends, possibly a read error. This specimen belongs to a study of blood T cell repertoires in COVID-19. Assay: immunoSEQ multiplex PCR; the TCRdb copy retains only in-frame clones and omits some. Of about 90,000 clones detected, over 70% appear once; the ten largest clones hold around a tenth. The CDR3 loop spans 15 amino acids. CDR1 is SSHAT, CDR2 FNYEAQ, per germline (reference sequence). This chain joins TRBV7-7 and TRBJ2-5; no clear D gene. Sequences were obtained from peripheral blood. The receptor was derived from a woman at least 80 years old with acute or convalescent COVID-19. In DNA, the CDR3 is TGTGCTAGCAGCCCTCCGTCGCAGTCCGGGGAGACCCAGTACTTC. Translated: CASSPPSQSGETQYF.